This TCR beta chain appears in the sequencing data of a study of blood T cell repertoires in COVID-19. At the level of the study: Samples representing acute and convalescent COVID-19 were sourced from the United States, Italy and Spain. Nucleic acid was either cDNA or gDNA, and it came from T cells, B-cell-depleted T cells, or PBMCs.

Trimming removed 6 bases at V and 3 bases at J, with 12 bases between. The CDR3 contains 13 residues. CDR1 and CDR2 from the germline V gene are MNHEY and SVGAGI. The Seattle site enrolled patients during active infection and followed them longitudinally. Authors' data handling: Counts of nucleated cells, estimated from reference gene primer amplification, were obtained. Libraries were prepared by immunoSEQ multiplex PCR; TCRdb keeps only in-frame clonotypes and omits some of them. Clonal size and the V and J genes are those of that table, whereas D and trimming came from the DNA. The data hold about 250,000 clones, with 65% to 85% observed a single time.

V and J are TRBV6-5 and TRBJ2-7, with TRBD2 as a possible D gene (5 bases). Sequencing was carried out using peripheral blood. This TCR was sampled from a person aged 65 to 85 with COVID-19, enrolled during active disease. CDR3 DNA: TGTGCCAGCAGCCGGACGGGAAACTACGAGCAGTACTTC. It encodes CASSRTGNYEQYF.